Following are 29 T cell receptor beta chains from one sample sequenced in a study of technical replicates of blood from a few donors. Method: immunoSEQ multiplex PCR; TCRdb's copy keeps in-frame clones and lacks some. Here the sample spans 98,000 or so clones, approximately 96% being singletons. Sequencing input: T cells isolated from PBMCs. These receptors were taken from a human donor in good health.

The chain is built from TRBV28 and TRBJ1-2; the match to TRBD1 covers 9 bases. The CDR3 runs to 12 residues. Unmatched junction bases numbered 3, after V lost 6 bases and J lost 7 bases. From germline, CDR1 is MDHEN and CDR2 SYDVKM. In DNA, the CDR3 is TGTGCCAGCAGCCACAGGGGGCCTGGCTACACCTTC. Its protein is CASSHRGPGYTF.

The genes are TRBV28 and TRBJ2-6; weak D call: TRBD2 (6 bases). The CDR3 totals 17 residues. CDR1 and CDR2 (germline): MDHEN, SYDVKM. Trimming stripped 4 bases from V and 0 bases from J, with 13 bases between. CDR3 DNA sequence: TGTGCCAGCAGTTCTCCTTCCGGGAGCTCTGGGGCCAACGTCCTGACTTTC. Translating it yields CASSSPSGSSGANVLTF.

V and J are TRBV5-4 and TRBJ2-7, with 14 positions matching TRBD2. CDR1 and CDR2 from the germline V gene are SGHNT and YYREEE (reference sequence). The CDR3 runs 15 residues. V trimming: 4 bases; J trimming: 7 bases; junction bases outside the gene matches: 7. CDR3 in amino acids: CASSGPGLAGDEQYF. CDR3 nucleotide sequence: TGTGCCAGCAGCGGTCCGGGACTAGCGGGGGATGAGCAGTACTTC. Supplemented by reference TRBV5-4 and TRBJ2-7, the full variable domain reads ETGVTQSPTHLIKTRGQQVTLRCSSQSGHNTVSWYQQALGQGPQFIFQYYREEENGRGNFPPRFSGLQFPNYSSELNVNALELDDSALYLCASSGPGLAGDEQYFGPGTRLTVT.

This chain uses TRBV6-1 with TRBJ2-3; 10 bases align to TRBD2. This CDR3 region has 15 residues. Germline V gene data show CDR1 as MNHNS and CDR2 as SASEGT. V trimming: 9 bases; J trimming: 0 bases; junction bases outside the gene matches: 6. The CDR3 loop reads CASFLLAGSTDTQYF. In DNA form, the CDR3 reads TGTGCCAGTTTCTTACTAGCGGGAAGCACAGATACGCAGTATTTT.

The rearrangement links TRBV7-8 to TRBJ2-3; a possible D gene is TRBD1 (5 bases). The germline V and J ends were trimmed by 5 bases and 0 bases, with 15 bases remaining between them. The CDR3 sequence is 16 residues long. Germline lookup yields CDR1 SGHVS and CDR2 FQNEAQ. The CDR3 spells CASSRQGLRSTDTQYF. CDR3 DNA: TGTGCCAGCAGCCGGCAGGGCCTCAGAAGCACAGATACGCAGTATTTT.

The chain links TRBV6-6 to TRBJ2-7; D possibly corresponds to TRBD2 (6 bases). V was clipped by 6 bases and J by 4 bases, with 19 bases between them. This CDR3 comprises 15 residues. The germline gives CDR1 MNHNY, CDR2 SVGAGI (reference sequence). The CDR3 DNA reads as TGTGCCAGCAGGTATCTGCAGGGAGGCTCGTACGAGCAGTACTTC. Its translation: CASRYLQGGSYEQYF.

V gene TRBV5-4 combines with J gene TRBJ2-7, with D possibly being TRBD2 (6 bases). The CDR3 is 14 residues long. V gave up 4 bases and J gave up 2 bases, with 13 bases separating them. Germline V gene lookup returns CDR1 SGHNT and CDR2 YYREEE (reference sequence). The CDR3 is CASSPGDRPYEQYF. The CDR3 region has the DNA TGTGCCAGCAGCCCGGGAGACAGACCCTACGAGCAGTACTTC.

The chain recombines TRBV7-6 with TRBJ2-5; TRBD1 is a possible D gene (5 bases). The length of the CDR3 is 13 residues. The V end was cut by 5 bases, the J end by 2 bases, with 9 bases between. Germline CDR1 reads SGHVS; CDR2 reads FNYEAQ. CDR3 DNA: TGTGCCAGCAGCCCGACAGATCAAGAGACCCAGTACTTC. It translates to CASSPTDQETQYF.

This clone occurred once. This rearrangement joins TRBV6-5 to TRBJ2-1; 14 bases are a match to TRBD2. The CDR3 spans 14 residues. CDR1 MNHEY and CDR2 SVGAGI come from the germline V gene. Trimming cost V 7 bases and J 10 bases; bases outside gene matches: 6. The CDR3 is CASIRTSGGWEQFF. DNA of the CDR3: TGTGCCAGCATTAGGACTAGCGGGGGGTGGGAGCAGTTCTTC.

CDR3: CAWRRGEGQPQHF. CDR3 DNA: TGTGCCTGGAGGCGGGGGGAAGGTCAGCCCCAGCATTTT. The rearrangement uses TRBV30 and TRBJ1-5, with a tentative D call TRBD1 (5 bases). Germline V gives CDR1 GTSNPN, CDR2 SVGIG (reference sequence). CDR3 length equals 13 residues. V was trimmed by 3 bases and J by 6 bases, leaving 12 bases between them.

The V gene is TRBV11-1, the J gene TRBJ2-1; perhaps TRBD1 as D (6 bases). The CDR3 runs to 14 residues. The V end lost 1 base, the J end lost 7 bases, and 11 bases lay between the germline ends. Per the germline V gene, CDR1 is SGHAT and CDR2 is FQDESV (reference sequence). CDR3 region: CASSLGVRGNEQFF. CDR3 DNA sequence: TGTGCCAGCAGCTTAGGCGTCAGGGGAAATGAGCAGTTCTTC.

This clone was counted a few times. This chain links TRBV6-5 with TRBJ1-2; a possible D gene is TRBD1 (6 bases). CDR1 MNHEY and CDR2 SVGAGI come from the germline V gene. V was clipped by 5 bases and J by 4 bases, with 11 bases between them. CDR3 length equals 13 residues. The CDR3 sequence is CASSTGQTYGYTF. The CDR3 DNA reads TGTGCCAGCAGTACAGGACAGACCTATGGCTACACCTTC.

Written as DNA, the CDR3 is TGTGCCAGCAGGGGGTGGGGGGGATACTCTGGAAACACCATATATTTT. Translation gives CASRGWGGYSGNTIYF. The chain uses TRBV28 and TRBJ1-3; tentatively, D is TRBD1 (5 bases). Deletions cut 6 bases from V and 0 bases from J, with 15 bases between. The CDR3 extends over 16 amino acids. Germline V lookup: CDR1 MDHEN, CDR2 SYDVKM.

The chain combines TRBV19 with TRBJ2-2; possible D gene TRBD2, 6 bases. Germline V gene data show CDR1 as LNHDA and CDR2 as SQIVND (reference sequence). The length of the CDR3 is 14 residues. The ends were cut back, 7 bases at V and 5 bases at J, with 14 bases in the middle. The CDR3 nucleotides are TGTGCCAGTAATAGGGTCGGAGGGACCGGGGAGCTGTTTTTT. Translating gives CASNRVGGTGELFF.

This clone was counted a single time. The chain has TRBV11-3 and TRBJ2-1; D unresolved. V was cut by 3 bases and J by 5 bases, with 5 bases left in between. Germline V gene lookup returns CDR1 SGHNT and CDR2 YENEEA. This CDR3 region has 12 residues. The CDR3 here is CASSFFNNEQFF. In nucleotides, the CDR3 is TGTGCCAGCAGCTTCTTTAACAATGAGCAGTTCTTC. The whole variable domain, filled in from reference TRBV11-3 and TRBJ2-1, reads EAGVVQSPRYKIIEKKQPVAFWCNPISGHNTLYWYLQNLGQGPELLIRYENEEAVDDSQLPKDRFSAERLKGVDSTLKIQPAELGDSAVYLCASSFFNNEQFFGPGTRLTVL.

V usage is TRBV27 and J usage is TRBJ1-2; D gene uncertain. Germline assignment: CDR1 MNHEY and CDR2 SMNVEV (reference sequence). CDR3 length: 13 residues. V lost 0 bases and J 3 bases, leaving 5 bases between the germline ends. The CDR3 loop is CASSLSPDYGYTF. The CDR3 DNA is TGTGCCAGCAGTTTATCACCGGACTATGGCTACACCTTC.

This sequence joins TRBV7-8 and TRBJ1-1; weak D call: TRBD1 (6 bases). The CDR3 sequence is 18 residues long. The germline V gene encodes CDR1 SGHVS and CDR2 FQNEAQ. V shed 4 bases and J shed 0 bases, with 21 bases lying between them. CDR3 in DNA: TGTGCCAGCAGCTGGGGGACAATGGTGGAAGTTCTGAACACTGAAGCTTTCTTT. Its protein product is CASSWGTMVEVLNTEAFF.

This chain joins TRBV7-8 and TRBJ2-3; 8 positions match TRBD1. CDR1 is SGHVS, CDR2 FQNEAQ, per germline. V dropped 2 bases and J dropped 2; count of bases not matched to a gene: 6. The CDR3 contains 16 residues. Here the CDR3 DNA reads TGTGCCAGCAGCTTAATCGGGACAGGTGCCACAGATACGCAGTATTTT. Its protein is CASSLIGTGATDTQYF.

The V gene is TRBV5-1, the J gene TRBJ1-1; D unresolved. Between the trimmed V and J ends, which lost 0 bases and 7 bases, there was a span of 10 bases. CDR1 SGHRS and CDR2 YFSETQ come from the germline V gene. This CDR3 comprises 13 residues. CDR3: CASSLVEEYEAFF. Here the CDR3 DNA reads TGCGCCAGCAGCTTGGTTGAGGAATATGAAGCTTTCTTT.

The chain couples TRBV30 to TRBJ1-1; 8 positions match TRBD1. Germline V gives CDR1 GTSNPN, CDR2 SVGIG (reference sequence). V was pared by 2 bases and J by 5 bases, with 7 bases of the junction left unmatched. CDR3 size: 14 residues. CDR3 protein: CAWSIAGGWTEAFF. The CDR3 DNA is TGTGCCTGGAGTATCGCAGGGGGCTGGACTGAAGCTTTCTTT.

This clone has a single count. This rearrangement joins TRBV4-2 to TRBJ2-7, with a weak D call TRBD1 (6 bases). Germline CDR1 is LGHNA and CDR2 is YNFKEQ. V lost 4 bases to trimming and J lost 4 bases, with 8 bases between them. The length of the CDR3 is 12 residues. In DNA, the CDR3 is TGTGCCAGCAGCCGAGGGGGATACGAGCAGTACTTC. Amino acids: CASSRGGYEQYF.

Comments on this clone: The junction departs from germline at one end; a sequencing error may be responsible. The CDR3 coding sequence is TGCGCCAGCAGCCAAGACGGGACTAGCGGGAGGGTAGTCTTC. Translated, it gives CASSQDGTSGRVVF. The chain combines TRBV4-1 with TRBJ2-1; the match to TRBD2 covers 16 bases. The CDR3 contains 14 residues. CDR1 MGHRA and CDR2 YSYEKL come from the germline V gene.

For the CDR3, the DNA is TGTGCCGCCACCCGTCCCGGGGAATTCTACAATGAGCAGTTCTTC. Translating it yields CAATRPGEFYNEQFF. This rearrangement joins TRBV28 to TRBJ2-1, with D possibly being TRBD2 (5 bases). V gave up 11 bases and J gave up 3 bases, with 20 bases separating them. The germline V gene has CDR1 MDHEN and CDR2 SYDVKM. The CDR3 totals 15 residues.

This clone showed up just once. DNA for the CDR3: TGCGCCAGCAGCCCGCCCGGGGGGTACGAGCAGTACTTC. Its translation is CASSPPGGYEQYF. The chain employs TRBV5-1 and TRBJ2-7; 7 bases agree with TRBD2. CDR3 length: 13 residues. V gave up 4 bases and J gave up 4 bases; unmatched junction bases: 5. Germline V CDR1 and CDR2: SGHRS, YFSETQ.

The J gene is TRBJ1-3, the V gene TRBV11-2, with D possibly matching TRBD1 (5 bases). V shed 7 bases and J shed 6 bases, with 13 bases lying between them. The CDR3 consists of 13 residues. Germline V gives CDR1 SGHAT, CDR2 FQNNGV. The CDR3 loop is CASTLTDKNTIYF. The CDR3 DNA sequence: TGTGCCAGCACCCTGACAGACAAAAACACCATATATTTT.

The chain combines TRBV5-6 with TRBJ1-1, with TRBD1 matching over 8 bases. Germline V gene sequence: CDR1 SGHDT, CDR2 YYEEEE. This CDR3 is built from 16 residues. V was clipped by 4 bases and J by 1 base; unmatched bases: 9. CDR3 in amino acids: CASSHYWDRKNTEAFF. CDR3 DNA: TGTGCCAGCAGCCACTACTGGGACAGGAAGAACACTGAAGCTTTCTTT.

The chain is built from TRBV19 and TRBJ1-1; a possible D gene is TRBD1 (6 bases). Trimming removed 5 bases from V and 10 bases from J, with 20 bases in between. This CDR3 region has 14 residues. Looked up from germline, CDR1 is LNHDA and CDR2 is SQIVND (reference sequence). In nucleotides, the CDR3 is TGTGCCAGTAGTCCTTCCTTTGACGGGACACGAGCTTTCTTT. Translated: CASSPSFDGTRAFF.

V is TRBV5-4 and J is TRBJ2-7; D perhaps matches TRBD2 (5 bases). V lost 0 bases to trimming and J lost 7 bases, with 5 bases between them. Germline CDR1 is SGHNT and CDR2 is YYREEE (reference sequence). The CDR3 totals 11 residues. This chain's CDR3 is CASSLGGEQYF. The DNA for the CDR3 is TGTGCCAGCAGCTTGGGAGGGGAGCAGTACTTC.

The rearrangement joins TRBV19 to TRBJ2-6; the D gene is possibly TRBD2 (6 bases). Germline lookup yields CDR1 LNHDA and CDR2 SQIVND (reference sequence). V shed 6 bases and J shed 2 bases, with 14 bases lying between them. The CDR3 length is 16 residues. CDR3 amino acids: CASSTLGRPGANVLTF. For the CDR3, the DNA is TGTGCCAGTAGCACCCTTGGGAGGCCTGGGGCCAACGTCCTGACTTTC. The full variable domain, its missing parts supplied by reference TRBV19 and TRBJ2-6, is DGGITQSPKYLFRKEGQNVTLSCEQNLNHDAMYWYRQDPGQGLRLIYYSQIVNDFQKGDIAEGYSVSREKKESFPLTVTSAQKNPTAFYLCASSTLGRPGANVLTFGAGSRLTVL.